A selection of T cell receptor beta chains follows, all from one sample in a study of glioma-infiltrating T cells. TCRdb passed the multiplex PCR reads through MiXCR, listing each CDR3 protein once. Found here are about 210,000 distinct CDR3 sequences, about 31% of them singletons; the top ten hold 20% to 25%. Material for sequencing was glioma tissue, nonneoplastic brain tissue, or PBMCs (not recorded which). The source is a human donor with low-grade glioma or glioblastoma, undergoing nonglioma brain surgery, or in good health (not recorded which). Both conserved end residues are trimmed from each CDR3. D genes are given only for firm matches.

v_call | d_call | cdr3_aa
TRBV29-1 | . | SVETDETGKSMNTEAF
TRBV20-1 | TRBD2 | SVPSGSAGWGDEQY
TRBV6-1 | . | ASSPKAVNYEQY
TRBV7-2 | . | ASTLGGSGANVLT
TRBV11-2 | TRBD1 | ASSLDWTGTDTQY
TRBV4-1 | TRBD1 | ASSPGQAKSLSGNTIY
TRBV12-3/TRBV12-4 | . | ASSLASTDTRY
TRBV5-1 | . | ASRSIPNTEAF
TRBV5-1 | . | ASSVGQGTTGEVF
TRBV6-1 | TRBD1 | ATPGQGTAGELF
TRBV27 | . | ASSYSGNYEQY
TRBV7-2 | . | ASSSLAKYNEQF
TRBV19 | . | ASSMLSYEQY
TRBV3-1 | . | ASSHTRVGGTQY
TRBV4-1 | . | ASSQEGNEQY
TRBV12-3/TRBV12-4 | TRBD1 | ASRSTAGTGNTEAF